These T cell receptor beta chains were read from a single sample in a study of blood T cells in healthy people across ages. MiXCR, run by TCRdb on the 5' RACE reads, gives a single entry per CDR3 protein. The sample records about 510,000 distinct CDR3 sequences, about 25% being singletons. This same sample was also part of a study on T cells of mothers and their children.

Sequencing was carried out using blood. The source is a boy younger than 10 in good health. Both conserved end residues are part of each CDR3. D genes are given only for firm matches. The size field is filled for only some rows; it gives once, few, many or a size class.

J,size,V,length,D,CDR3,DNA
TRBJ2-7,NA,TRBV7-2,16,TRBD2,CASSFHSGGATDEQYF,TGTGCCAGCAGCTTCCATAGCGGGGGGGCAACAGACGAGCAGTACTTC
TRBJ1-4,NA,TRBV5-1,15,NA,CASSPGRSTNEKLFF,TGCGCCAGCAGCCCCGGGCGATCAACTAATGAAAAACTGTTTTTT
TRBJ2-5,few,TRBV6-6,13,NA,CASSYYLGETQYF,TGTGCCAGCAGTTACTATCTGGGTGAGACCCAGTACTTC
TRBJ2-1,few,TRBV9,14,NA,CASSVGFAMDEQFF,TGTGCCAGCAGCGTCGGTTTCGCTATGGATGAGCAGTTCTTC
TRBJ2-7,NA,TRBV5-5,15,NA,CAGSTGSRRAYEQYF,TGTGCCGGCAGCACTGGGTCCAGGAGGGCCTACGAGCAGTACTTC
TRBJ2-1,NA,TRBV4-3,18,TRBD1,CASSQASTGTGFRNEQFF,TGCGCCAGCAGCCAAGCCTCGACCGGGACAGGGTTTAGGAATGAGCAGTTCTTC
TRBJ2-5,NA,TRBV15,15,NA,CATSRDRGVGETQYF,TGTGCCACCAGCAGAGATAGGGGGGTTGGAGAGACCCAGTACTTC
TRBJ2-5,many,TRBV6-4,13,TRBD2,CASSGGPQETQYF,TGTGCCAGTAGCGGGGGGCCCCAAGAGACCCAGTACTTC
TRBJ1-1,NA,TRBV5-1,18,TRBD1,CASSWQPGQGSGNTEAFF,TGCGCCAGCAGCTGGCAGCCGGGACAGGGATCAGGGAACACTGAAGCTTTCTTT
TRBJ1-6,few,TRBV20-1,17,NA,CSARDRVRGTYNSPLHF,TGCAGTGCTAGAGATCGAGTGAGGGGAACCTATAATTCACCCCTCCACTTT
TRBJ2-7,NA,TRBV25-1,14,NA,CVSSHEGGNTEQYF,TGTGTCAGCAGTCATGAGGGTGGGAACACCGAGCAGTACTTC
TRBJ1-2,few,TRBV4-1,17,NA,CASSQDSIGRFPYGYTF,TGCGCCAGCAGCCAAGATAGCATAGGAAGGTTCCCCTATGGCTACACCTTC
TRBJ2-1,NA,TRBV12-3/TRBV12-4,13,NA,CASSLLKGLEQFF,TGTGCCAGCAGTTTACTAAAGGGGCTCGAGCAGTTCTTC
TRBJ2-1,NA,TRBV12-3/TRBV12-4,14,TRBD2,CASSSTGLPNEQFF,TGTGCCAGCAGTTCTACGGGACTACCAAATGAGCAGTTCTTC
TRBJ2-5,NA,TRBV6-4,13,NA,CASSASSRETQYF,TGTGCCAGCAGTGCGTCTAGCAGGGAGACCCAGTACTTC
TRBJ1-2,NA,TRBV5-1,14,NA,CASSLDSGNYGYTF,TGCGCCAGCAGCTTGGATTCAGGCAACTATGGCTACACCTTC
TRBJ1-4,NA,TRBV5-1,18,TRBD1,CASSLSQGNPATNEKLFF,TGCGCCAGCAGCCTATCACAGGGGAACCCTGCAACTAATGAAAAACTGTTTTTT
TRBJ1-4,once,TRBV15,14,NA,CATSRRGVNEKLFF,TGTGCCACCAGCAGACGGGGTGTTAATGAAAAACTGTTTTTT
TRBJ2-7,few,TRBV27,14,TRBD1,CAGSLRQGAYEQYF,TGTGCCGGCAGTCTAAGACAGGGGGCCTACGAGCAGTACTTC
TRBJ1-1,NA,TRBV27,14,NA,CASSLVSKGAEAFF,TGTGCCAGCAGTTTAGTCTCAAAGGGTGCTGAAGCTTTCTTT
TRBJ1-4,NA,TRBV7-9,13,NA,CASSSPGDEKLFF,TGTGCCAGCAGCTCCCCCGGGGACGAAAAACTGTTTTTT
TRBJ1-2,NA,TRBV13,12,NA,CASRRGSYGYTF,TGTGCCAGCAGACGGGGTTCCTATGGCTACACCTTC
TRBJ2-3,NA,TRBV29-1,13,NA,CSVEARAGDTQYF,TGCAGCGTTGAAGCCCGAGCAGGGGATACGCAGTATTTT
TRBJ1-1,NA,TRBV19,15,NA,CASSEGPAGPTGAFF,TGTGCCAGTAGTGAGGGGCCAGCAGGGCCCACTGGAGCTTTCTTT
TRBJ2-5,few,TRBV6-2/TRBV6-3,15,TRBD2,CASTKLAGSPETQYF,TGTGCCAGCACGAAGTTAGCGGGAAGCCCGGAGACCCAGTACTTC
TRBJ2-7,NA,TRBV24-1,14,NA,CATSDTGLIHEQYF,TGTGCCACCAGTGATACGGGGTTGATCCACGAGCAGTACTTC
TRBJ2-3,NA,TRBV6-2/TRBV6-3,20,TRBD2,CASSYSISPASGASTDTQYF,TGTGCCAGCAGTTACTCGATTTCCCCGGCTAGCGGGGCAAGCACAGATACGCAGTATTTT
TRBJ2-2,few,TRBV29-1,13,NA,CSVAGTLPGELFF,TGCAGCGTTGCTGGGACTCTCCCCGGGGAGCTGTTTTTT
TRBJ2-4,few,TRBV5-5,15,NA,CASSLDQGSGNIQYF,TGTGCCAGCAGCTTGGATCAGGGGTCAGGAAACATTCAGTACTTC
TRBJ2-5,few,TRBV20-1,11,NA,CSASPPETQYF,TGCAGTGCTAGCCCCCCGGAGACCCAGTACTTC
TRBJ1-1,NA,TRBV7-2,16,TRBD1,CASSSSADRGRGGAFF,TGTGCCAGCAGCTCCAGCGCGGACAGGGGGCGCGGGGGAGCTTTCTTT
TRBJ2-2,few,TRBV13,15,NA,CASSLVVANTGELFF,TGTGCCAGCAGCTTAGTGGTGGCGAACACCGGGGAGCTGTTTTTT
TRBJ1-1,few,TRBV10-3,13,TRBD1,CASRRGLNTEAFF,TGTGCCTCTCGGAGGGGGCTGAACACTGAAGCTTTCTTT
TRBJ1-4,few,TRBV7-9,15,NA,CASSGIQGMNEKLFF,TGTGCCAGCAGCGGAATTCAGGGGATGAATGAAAAACTGTTTTTT
TRBJ2-7,few,TRBV6-2/TRBV6-3,16,NA,CASTYVQLRVSSEQYF,TGTGCCAGCACTTACGTGCAGCTCAGGGTTTCCTCCGAGCAGTACTTC
TRBJ2-3,few,TRBV5-1,15,NA,CASSLQDSSTDTQYF,TGCGCCAGCAGCTTGCAGGACAGTTCGACAGATACGCAGTATTTT
TRBJ2-3,many,TRBV6-6,17,TRBD1,CASTPLWTGDLPDTQYF,TGTGCCAGCACTCCCCTTTGGACAGGAGACCTCCCAGATACGCAGTATTTT
TRBJ2-1,few,TRBV15,13,NA,CATRGVGWDEQFF,TGTGCCACCCGGGGTGTGGGGTGGGATGAGCAGTTCTTC
TRBJ2-7,NA,TRBV29-1,14,TRBD1,CSVERPGTAYEQYF,TGCAGCGTTGAACGCCCGGGGACAGCCTACGAGCAGTACTTC
TRBJ1-5,NA,TRBV10-3,14,TRBD1,CAISGTGSNQPQHF,TGTGCCATCAGTGGGACAGGGAGCAATCAGCCCCAGCATTTT
TRBJ2-1,NA,TRBV20-1,14,NA,CNARAPSSYNEQFF,TGCAATGCTAGAGCACCGAGCTCCTACAATGAGCAGTTCTTC
TRBJ2-5,many,TRBV7-2,16,NA,CASSLAGGGGEETQYF,TGTGCCAGCAGCTTAGCTGGAGGGGGTGGGGAAGAGACCCAGTACTTC
TRBJ2-1,NA,TRBV27,16,NA,CASSFRLGLEDNEQFF,TGTGCCAGCAGTTTTAGGCTAGGACTCGAGGACAATGAGCAGTTCTTC
TRBJ2-2,few,TRBV5-5,16,TRBD2,CASSRGLAETTGELFF,TGTGCCAGCAGCCGGGGACTAGCGGAGACCACCGGGGAGCTGTTTTTT
TRBJ2-2,few,TRBV29-1,12,NA,CSVEVRTGELFF,TGCAGCGTTGAGGTTCGCACCGGGGAGCTGTTTTTT
TRBJ2-7,few,TRBV9,14,NA,CASSVDYGTYEQYF,TGTGCCAGCAGCGTAGATTACGGTACCTACGAGCAGTACTTC
TRBJ2-5,few,TRBV10-3,14,NA,CAISAELIGETQYF,TGTGCCATCAGTGCGGAGCTTATAGGAGAGACCCAGTACTTC
TRBJ1-5,few,TRBV20-1,13,NA,CSARDRGVQPQHF,TGCAGTGCTAGAGATCGAGGAGTTCAGCCCCAGCATTTT
TRBJ2-5,NA,TRBV27,13,NA,CASSPTYQETQYF,TGTGCCAGCAGTCCTACGTACCAAGAGACCCAGTACTTC
TRBJ2-1,NA,TRBV2,14,NA,CASSWLAPNNEQFF,TGTGCCAGCAGCTGGCTAGCGCCTAACAATGAGCAGTTCTTC
TRBJ2-5,few,TRBV24-1,15,NA,CATSDFRGLGETQYF,TGTGCCACCAGTGATTTCCGGGGTCTTGGAGAGACCCAGTACTTC
TRBJ2-3,NA,TRBV12-3/TRBV12-4,15,TRBD2,CASSISSGDTDTQYF,TGTGCCAGCAGTATCTCTAGCGGGGACACAGATACGCAGTATTTT
TRBJ2-3,NA,TRBV20-1,15,NA,CSARSGQRSTDTQYF,TGCAGTGCTAGAAGCGGGCAGCGGAGCACAGATACGCAGTATTTT
TRBJ2-5,NA,TRBV9,14,NA,CASSVDTASETQYF,TGTGCCAGCAGCGTAGATACGGCTTCTGAGACCCAGTACTTC
TRBJ2-1,NA,TRBV20-1,12,NA,CSAGQLRNEQFF,TGCAGTGCTGGACAGTTGCGAAATGAGCAGTTCTTC
TRBJ1-1,few,TRBV12-3/TRBV12-4,13,NA,CASTRGGRTEAFF,TGTGCCAGCACTCGAGGAGGCAGAACTGAAGCTTTCTTT